The T cell receptor beta chain described here comes from a study of control samples from healthy donors and cancer patients. Produced via immunoSEQ multiplex PCR; TCRdb's table is partial and in-frame only. The sample contains 100,000 to 150,000 clones, 85% to 95% of which appear only once. Germline V gene sequence: CDR1 SEHNR, CDR2 FQNEAQ (reference sequence). The V segment lost 4 bases and the J segment 2 bases; nucleotides outside the gene matches: 5. The CDR3 runs to 14 residues. The sequenced sample was PBMCs. This rearrangement joins TRBV7-9 to TRBJ2-7, with 7 bases that match TRBD1. This sequence was found in an elderly man with head and neck cancer. The CDR3 DNA reads as TGTGCCAGCAGCTCCCGGGACAGTCCCTACGAGCAGTACTTC. It translates to CASSSRDSPYEQYF.